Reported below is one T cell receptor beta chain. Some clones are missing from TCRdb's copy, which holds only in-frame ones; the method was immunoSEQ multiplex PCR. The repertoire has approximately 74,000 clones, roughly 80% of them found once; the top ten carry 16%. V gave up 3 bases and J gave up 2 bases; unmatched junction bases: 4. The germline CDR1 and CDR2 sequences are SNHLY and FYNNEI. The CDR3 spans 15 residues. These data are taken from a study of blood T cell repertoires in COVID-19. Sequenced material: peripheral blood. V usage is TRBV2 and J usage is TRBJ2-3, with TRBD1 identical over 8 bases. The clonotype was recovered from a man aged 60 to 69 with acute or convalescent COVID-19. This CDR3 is CASSDRGHVTDTQYF. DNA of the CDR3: TGTGCCAGCAGTGACAGGGGGCACGTCACAGATACGCAGTATTTT.